This T cell receptor beta chain originates from a study of blood T cell repertoires in COVID-19. Study at large: COVID-19 samples, acute and convalescent, were from the United States, Italy and Spain. PBMCs, B-cell-depleted T cells, or T cells were the source of the cDNA or gDNA that made up the material.

Sequencing was performed with immunoSEQ multiplex PCR; in TCRdb, only in-frame clones are kept and a portion is missing. The profile shows tens of thousands of clones, about 86% of them singletons. CDR3 length equals 14 residues. V was clipped by 5 bases and J by 4 bases, with 12 bases between them. Germline V gives CDR1 SNHLY, CDR2 FYNNEI. This clone occurred once. The chain recombines TRBV2 with TRBJ1-3, with D tentatively TRBD1 (6 bases). The TCR sequence derives from a woman aged 80 or older with acute or convalescent COVID-19. The sample taken for sequencing was peripheral blood. CDR3 sequence: CASSPRGTGNTIYF. The DNA of the CDR3 is TGTGCCAGCAGTCCCAGGGGCACGGGAAACACCATATATTTT.